This TCR beta chain came from a study of radiation and T cells in renal cell carcinoma. Germline CDR1 is GTSNPN and CDR2 is SVGIG (reference sequence). The CDR3 sequence is 15 residues long. V lost 2 bases to trimming and J lost 5 bases, with 18 bases between them. Time point noted: blood 2 weeks post-SBRT. Indicated treatment: 15 Gy SBRT to primary tumor, nephrectomy 4 weeks later. TCRdb's copy holds only in-frame clones and misses some; the assay was immunoSEQ multiplex PCR. The sample includes approximately 79,000 clones, roughly 87% of them seen just once. Here the sequenced sample was blood, taken from a patient whose treatment included radiotherapy and nephrectomy. The chain joins TRBV30 to TRBJ2-5; D is unresolved. The TCR comes from a man aged 55 to 70 with renal cell carcinoma. For the CDR3, the DNA is TGTGCCTGGAGTTGGCGCGGAGCCTTAATGGAGACCCAGTACTTC. It yields the protein CAWSWRGALMETQYF.